Presented here are 20 T cell receptor beta chains from one specimen sequenced in a study of T cell repertoires in cytomegalovirus infection. TCRdb analysed the reads with MiXCR anew, one entry per CDR3 protein. The sample gives about 260,000 distinct CDR3 sequences, roughly an eighth of which show up once; about 10% is in the top ten. The sequencing sample was made of PBMCs. The source of these receptors is a human donor in good health (CMV status not recorded). Some clones in this sample may be carry-over from other donors' samples.

This clonotype showed up many times. The chain uses TRBV7-2 and TRBJ2-1; the D is unclear. This CDR3 comprises 12 residues. With 3 bases removed from V and 8 bases from J, the gap between germline ends came to 8 bases. In germline, CDR1 is SGHTA, CDR2 FQGNSA. The DNA of the CDR3 is TGTGCCAGCAGCTTGGGGATATATGAGCAGTTCTTC. It is translated as CASSLGIYEQFF.

This clonotype turned up a few times. The genes are TRBV7-9 and TRBJ2-7, with D tentatively TRBD1 (5 bases). CDR1 is SEHNR, CDR2 FQNEAQ, per germline (reference sequence). The length of the CDR3 is 16 residues. Trimming took off 3 bases at V and 3 bases at J, with 18 bases between the two ends. In DNA form, the CDR3 reads TGTGCCAGCAGCTTTTCCTACAGGAGACCAGACTACGAGCAGTACTTC. As protein: CASSFSYRRPDYEQYF.

The table lists this clonotype with many counts. V gene TRBV7-2 combines with J gene TRBJ2-7; D is undetermined. Trimming pared 4 bases from V and 6 bases from J, leaving 10 bases between. Germline CDR1 is SGHTA and CDR2 is FQGNSA. The CDR3 runs to 12 residues. This chain's CDR3 is CASSSWQAEQYF. The DNA of the CDR3 is TGTGCCAGCAGCTCCTGGCAGGCCGAGCAGTACTTC.

This clonotype was picked up many times. J is TRBJ2-5 and V is TRBV7-2; D gene uncertain. Germline CDR1 is SGHTA and CDR2 is FQGNSA. Trimming took 2 bases from V and 3 from J, leaving 13 bases between them. The CDR3 runs to 15 residues. This CDR3 is CASSLPPRVKETQYF. The CDR3 DNA follows: TGTGCCAGCAGCTTACCCCCTAGGGTTAAAGAGACCCAGTACTTC.

The chain couples TRBV18 to TRBJ1-2, with D possibly matching TRBD1 (5 bases). This CDR3 has 14 residues. CDR1 and CDR2 (germline): KGHSH, LQKENI. The V gene lost 4 bases and the J gene lost 5 bases, with 14 bases spanning the gap. CDR3 sequence: CASSQEEGTYGYTF. The DNA for the CDR3 is TGTGCCAGCTCACAAGAGGAGGGGACGTATGGCTACACCTTC.

This chain uses TRBV7-6 with TRBJ1-2; 8 bases are shared with TRBD1. The CDR3 covers 14 residues. J gave up 7 bases and V 5 bases, and 9 bases lay outside the gene matches. Germline CDR1 SGHVS, CDR2 FNYEAQ. CDR3 DNA: TGTGCCAGCAGCGTATGGACAGGGATCGCTGGCTACACCTTC. Translating gives CASSVWTGIAGYTF.

This clonotype came up many times. This chain uses TRBV7-2 with TRBJ2-7; D call uncertain. V was shortened by 5 bases and J by 2 bases, with 13 bases between the two germline ends. CDR1 and CDR2 (germline): SGHTA, FQGNSA. This CDR3 has 14 amino acids. Here the CDR3 DNA reads TGTGCCAGCAGCCTTGGCCCCAGAACCTACGAGCAGTACTTC. As protein: CASSLGPRTYEQYF.

The sample holds a few counts of this clonotype. CDR3 region: CSVRRQSYGYTF. The CDR3 nucleotides are TGCAGCGTGAGGAGGCAGAGCTATGGCTACACCTTC. V is TRBV29-1 and J is TRBJ1-2; no reliable D call. The V end lost 6 bases, the J end lost 4 bases, and 12 bases lay between the germline ends. This CDR3 has 12 amino acids. In germline, CDR1 is SQVTM, CDR2 ANQGSEA.

This clonotype occurred many times. The rearrangement links TRBV7-9 to TRBJ1-1; no clear D. This CDR3 region has 13 residues. The V gene's germline CDR1 is SEHNR and CDR2 FQNEAQ (reference sequence). Trimming left V 2 bases short and J 6 bases short, with 10 bases between. As DNA, the CDR3 is TGTGCCAGCAGCTTAACGTCCACCTCTGAAGCTTTCTTT. Protein product: CASSLTSTSEAFF. Together with reference TRBV7-9 and TRBJ1-1, the CDR3 gives the full variable domain: DTGVSQNPRHKITKRGQNVTFRCDPISEHNRLYWYRQTLGQGPEFLTYFQNEAQLEKSRLLSDRFSAERPKGSFSTLEIQRTEQGDSAMYLCASSLTSTSEAFFGQGTRLTVV.

This clonotype was recorded at least ten times. This chain links TRBV28 with TRBJ1-1; a possible D gene is TRBD1 (5 bases). This CDR3 is 15 amino acids long. Germline loops: CDR1 MDHEN, CDR2 SYDVKM. V lost 4 bases and J lost 8, with 20 bases in between. CDR3 nucleotides: TGTGCCAGCAGTTCCAGGGTCCCGTCGAACCCCGAAGCTTTCTTT. Translating gives CASSSRVPSNPEAFF.

The V call is TRBV7-3, the J call TRBJ2-1, with a weak D call TRBD1 (5 bases). V dropped 2 bases and J dropped 2 bases, with 10 bases sitting between them. The CDR3 runs 15 residues. Germline CDR1 and CDR2: SGHTA and FQGTGA. The CDR3 reads CASSLGAAAYNEQFF. The DNA of the CDR3 is TGTGCCAGCAGCTTAGGGGCAGCAGCCTACAATGAGCAGTTCTTC.

This clonotype was observed at least ten times. The gene calls are TRBV12-3 or TRBV12-4 and TRBJ1-1, with no clear D. V lost 7 bases and J 1 base, leaving 10 bases between the germline ends. This CDR3 has 13 amino acids. CDR3 loop: CASTLDGNTEAFF. In DNA, the CDR3 is TGTGCCAGCACCCTCGACGGGAACACTGAAGCTTTCTTT.

This clonotype was detected ten times or more. V is TRBV12-3 or TRBV12-4 and J is TRBJ2-6; D call uncertain. This CDR3 comprises 14 residues. Trimming took off 4 bases at V and 4 bases at J, with 8 bases between the two ends. The CDR3 here is CASSYGFGANVLTF. The DNA of the CDR3 is TGTGCCAGCAGTTACGGCTTCGGGGCCAACGTCCTGACTTTC.

The V call is TRBV20-1, the J call TRBJ2-3; the D is unclear. The CDR3 has 15 amino acids. CDR1 is DFQATT, CDR2 SNEGSKA, per germline (reference sequence). Between the trimmed V and J ends, which lost 3 bases and 3 bases, there was a span of 16 bases. The CDR3 loop reads CSASQLQRRTDTQYF. The CDR3 DNA sequence: TGCAGTGCTAGCCAATTGCAGAGACGGACAGATACGCAGTATTTT.

In this sample, this clonotype turned up a few times. This sequence joins TRBV12-3 or TRBV12-4 and TRBJ2-5; possibly TRBD1 for D (5 bases). Trimming pared 6 bases from V and 5 bases from J, leaving 13 bases between. The CDR3 has 13 residues. CDR3 nucleotides: TGTGCCAGCAGCCCGAATCAGGGTGAGACCCAGTACTTC. Protein sequence: CASSPNQGETQYF.

This chain uses TRBV9 with TRBJ2-5; no clear D gene. The ends were cut back, 0 bases at V and 4 bases at J, with 13 bases in the middle. Germline-derived CDR1 and CDR2 are SGDLS and YYNGEE. CDR3 length: 15 residues. The CDR3 here is CASSVVPRNGETQYF. The CDR3 region has the DNA TGTGCCAGCAGCGTAGTCCCTCGGAATGGAGAGACCCAGTACTTC.

This clonotype was seen a handful of times. The gene calls are TRBV6-8 and TRBJ2-2, with TRBD2 matching 7 bases. Looked up from germline, CDR1 is MNHGY and CDR2 is SAAAGT. The CDR3 runs to 13 residues. V lost 8 bases, J lost 5 bases, and 5 bases stayed unmatched. CDR3 region: CASGGVRTGELFF. The CDR3 region has the DNA TGTGCCAGCGGGGGGGTTCGGACCGGGGAGCTGTTTTTT.

V is TRBV20-1 and J is TRBJ2-1; TRBD2 matches at 15 bases. The V and J ends lost 1 base and 3 bases, in that order; junction bases with no gene match: 7. The CDR3 totals 18 residues. CDR1 and CDR2 from the germline V gene are DFQATT and SNEGSKA (reference sequence). This chain's CDR3 is CSARVRTSGRAGYNEQFF. For the CDR3, the DNA is TGCAGTGCTAGAGTTAGGACTAGCGGGAGGGCCGGCTACAATGAGCAGTTCTTC.

As for this clonotype: The CDR3 does not end in the conserved phenylalanine or tryptophan, so this is likely a read error. This chain joins TRBV19 and TRBJ2-1; 13 nucleotides line up with TRBD2. The V gene end was trimmed by 6 bases and the J gene end by 7 bases; junction bases not matched to a gene: 6. Germline V lookup: CDR1 LNHDA, CDR2 SQIVND (reference sequence). The CDR3 contains 15 residues. This CDR3 is CASRASTSGRNEQFL. The CDR3 DNA sequence: TGTGCCAGTAGAGCTTCGACTAGCGGGAGGAATGAGCAGTTCCTC.

This clonotype was observed at least ten times. The chain combines TRBV6-6 with TRBJ2-2; 12 bases align to TRBD2. The CDR3 is 18 amino acids. Germline V gene sequence: CDR1 MNHNY, CDR2 SVGAGI (reference sequence). V was pared by 6 bases and J by 0 bases, with 8 bases of the junction left unmatched. CDR3 sequence: CASSRTSGTISNTGELFF. In nucleotides, the CDR3 is TGTGCCAGCAGCCGGACTAGCGGGACGATTTCGAACACCGGGGAGCTGTTTTTT.